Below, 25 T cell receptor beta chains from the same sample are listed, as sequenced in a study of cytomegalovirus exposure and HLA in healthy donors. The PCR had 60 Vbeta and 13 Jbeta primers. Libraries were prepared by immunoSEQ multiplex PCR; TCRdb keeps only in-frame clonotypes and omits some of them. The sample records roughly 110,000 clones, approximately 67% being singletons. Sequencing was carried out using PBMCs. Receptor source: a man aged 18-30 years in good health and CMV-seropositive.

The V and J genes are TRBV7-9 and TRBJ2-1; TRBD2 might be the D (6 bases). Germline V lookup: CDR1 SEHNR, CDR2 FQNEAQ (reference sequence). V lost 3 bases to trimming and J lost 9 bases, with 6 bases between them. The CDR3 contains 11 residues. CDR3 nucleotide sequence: TGTGCCAGCAGCTTCGGGAGTGAGCAGTTCTTC. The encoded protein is CASSFGSEQFF.

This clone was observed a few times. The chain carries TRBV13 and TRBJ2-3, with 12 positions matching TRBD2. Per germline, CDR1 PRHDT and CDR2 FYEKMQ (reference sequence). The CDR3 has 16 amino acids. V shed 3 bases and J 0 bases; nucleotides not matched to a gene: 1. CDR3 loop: CASSLGLAGSTDTQYF. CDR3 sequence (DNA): TGTGCCAGCAGCTTGGGACTAGCGGGCAGCACAGATACGCAGTATTTT.

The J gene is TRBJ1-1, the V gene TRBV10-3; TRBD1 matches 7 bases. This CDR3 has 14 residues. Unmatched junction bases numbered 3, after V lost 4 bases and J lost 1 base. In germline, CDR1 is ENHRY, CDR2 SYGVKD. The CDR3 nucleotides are TGTGCCATCAGTGGGACAGGAACGAACACTGAAGCTTTCTTT. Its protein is CAISGTGTNTEAFF.

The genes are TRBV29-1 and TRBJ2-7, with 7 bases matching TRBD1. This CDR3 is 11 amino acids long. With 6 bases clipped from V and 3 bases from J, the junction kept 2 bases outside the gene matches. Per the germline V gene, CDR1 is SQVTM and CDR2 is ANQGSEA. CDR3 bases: TGCAGCGTCACAGGGGACTACGAGCAGTACTTC. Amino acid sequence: CSVTGDYEQYF.

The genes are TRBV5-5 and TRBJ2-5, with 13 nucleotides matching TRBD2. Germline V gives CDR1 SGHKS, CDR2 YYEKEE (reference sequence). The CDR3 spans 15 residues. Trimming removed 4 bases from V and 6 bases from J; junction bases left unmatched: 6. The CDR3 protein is CASSLGTSGIKTQYF. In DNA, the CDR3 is TGTGCCAGCAGCCTAGGGACTAGCGGGATAAAGACCCAGTACTTC.

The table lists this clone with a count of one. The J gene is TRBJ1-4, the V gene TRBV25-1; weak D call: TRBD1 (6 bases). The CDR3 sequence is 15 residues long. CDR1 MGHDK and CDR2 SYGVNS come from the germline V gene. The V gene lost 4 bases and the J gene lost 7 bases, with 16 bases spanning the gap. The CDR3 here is CASSASGEGIEKLFF. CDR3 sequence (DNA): TGTGCCAGCAGTGCGTCAGGGGAGGGGATTGAAAAACTGTTTTTT. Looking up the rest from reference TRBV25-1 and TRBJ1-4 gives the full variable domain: EADIYQTPRYLVIGTGKKITLECSQTMGHDKMYWYQQDPGMELHLIHYSYGVNSTEKGDLSSESTVSRIRTEHFPLTLESARPSHTSQYLCASSASGEGIEKLFFGSGTQLSVL.

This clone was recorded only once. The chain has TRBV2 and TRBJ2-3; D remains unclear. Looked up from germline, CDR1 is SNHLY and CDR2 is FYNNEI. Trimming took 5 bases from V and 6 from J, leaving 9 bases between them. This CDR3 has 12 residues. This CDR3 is CASSLAPDTQYF. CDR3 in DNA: TGTGCCAGCAGTTTAGCCCCGGATACGCAGTATTTT.

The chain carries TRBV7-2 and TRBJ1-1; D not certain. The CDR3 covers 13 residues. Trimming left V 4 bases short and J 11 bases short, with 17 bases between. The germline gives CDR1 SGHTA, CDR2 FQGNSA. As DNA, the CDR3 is TGTGCCAGCAGCTCGAGTTTTACGGGGAGGGCTTTCTTT. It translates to CASSSSFTGRAFF.

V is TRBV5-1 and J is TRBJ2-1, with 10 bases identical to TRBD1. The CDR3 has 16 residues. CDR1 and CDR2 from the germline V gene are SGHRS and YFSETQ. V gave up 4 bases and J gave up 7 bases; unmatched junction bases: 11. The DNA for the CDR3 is TGCGCCAGCAGCCCCGGGGACAGGGGAGGTGGAAATGAGCAGTTCTTC. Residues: CASSPGDRGGGNEQFF.

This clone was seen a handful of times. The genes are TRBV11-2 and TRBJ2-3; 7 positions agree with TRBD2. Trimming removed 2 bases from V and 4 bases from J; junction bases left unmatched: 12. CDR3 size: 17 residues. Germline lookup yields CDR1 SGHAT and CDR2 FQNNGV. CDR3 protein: CASSLLSGEYEPDTQYF. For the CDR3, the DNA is TGTGCCAGCAGCTTATTGAGCGGGGAGTATGAGCCAGATACGCAGTATTTT.

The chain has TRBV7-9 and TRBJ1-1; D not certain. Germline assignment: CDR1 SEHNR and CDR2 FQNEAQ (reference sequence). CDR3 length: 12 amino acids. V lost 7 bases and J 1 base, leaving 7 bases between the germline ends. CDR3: CASTLSNTEAFF. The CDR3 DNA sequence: TGTGCCAGCACCCTTTCGAACACTGAAGCTTTCTTT. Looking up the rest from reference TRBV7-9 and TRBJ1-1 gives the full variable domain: DTGVSQNPRHKITKRGQNVTFRCDPISEHNRLYWYRQTLGQGPEFLTYFQNEAQLEKSRLLSDRFSAERPKGSFSTLEIQRTEQGDSAMYLCASTLSNTEAFFGQGTRLTVV.

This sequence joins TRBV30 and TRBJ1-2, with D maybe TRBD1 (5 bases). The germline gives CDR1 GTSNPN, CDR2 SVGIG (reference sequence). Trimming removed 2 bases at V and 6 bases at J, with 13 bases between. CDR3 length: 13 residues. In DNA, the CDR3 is TGTGCCTGGAGTCAGGGAAGAACGGATGGCTACACCTTC. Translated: CAWSQGRTDGYTF.

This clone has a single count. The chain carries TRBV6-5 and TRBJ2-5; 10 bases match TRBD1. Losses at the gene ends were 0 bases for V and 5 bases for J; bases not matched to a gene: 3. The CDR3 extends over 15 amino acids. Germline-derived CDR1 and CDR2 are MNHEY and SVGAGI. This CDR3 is CASSYSTGGVETQYF. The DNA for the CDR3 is TGTGCCAGCAGTTACTCGACAGGGGGCGTGGAGACCCAGTACTTC.

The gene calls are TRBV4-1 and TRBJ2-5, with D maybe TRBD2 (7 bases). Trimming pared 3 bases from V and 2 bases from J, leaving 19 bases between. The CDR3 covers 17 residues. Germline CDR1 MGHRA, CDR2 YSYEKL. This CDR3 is CASSHPGGLIGQETQYF. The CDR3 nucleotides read TGCGCCAGCAGCCACCCCGGGGGGCTAATTGGGCAAGAGACCCAGTACTTC.

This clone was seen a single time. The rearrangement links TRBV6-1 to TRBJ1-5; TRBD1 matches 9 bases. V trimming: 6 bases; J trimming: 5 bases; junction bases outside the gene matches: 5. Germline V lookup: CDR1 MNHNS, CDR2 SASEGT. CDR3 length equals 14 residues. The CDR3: CASRGQGSYQPQHF. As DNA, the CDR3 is TGTGCCAGCAGAGGACAGGGGAGTTATCAGCCCCAGCATTTT.

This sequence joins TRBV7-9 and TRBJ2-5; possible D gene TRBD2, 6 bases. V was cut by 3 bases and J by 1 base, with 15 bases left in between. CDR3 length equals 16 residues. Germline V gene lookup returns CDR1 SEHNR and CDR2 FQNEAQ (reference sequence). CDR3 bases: TGTGCCAGCAGCTTTGTCGGGAGAAGAGGCCAAGAGACCCAGTACTTC. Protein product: CASSFVGRRGQETQYF.

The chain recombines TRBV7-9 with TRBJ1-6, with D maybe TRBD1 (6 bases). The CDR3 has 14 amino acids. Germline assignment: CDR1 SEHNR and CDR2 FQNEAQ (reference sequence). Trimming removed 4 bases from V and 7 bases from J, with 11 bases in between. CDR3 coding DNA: TGTGCCAGCAGCTCCCGACAGGAGAATTCACCCCTCCACTTT. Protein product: CASSSRQENSPLHF.

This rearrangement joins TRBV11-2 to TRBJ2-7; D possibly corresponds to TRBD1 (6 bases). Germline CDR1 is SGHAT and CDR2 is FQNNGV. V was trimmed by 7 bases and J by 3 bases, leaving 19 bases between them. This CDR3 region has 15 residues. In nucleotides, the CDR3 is TGTGCCAGCACCACGACGGTCGGGACACTCTACGAGCAGTACTTC. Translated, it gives CASTTTVGTLYEQYF.

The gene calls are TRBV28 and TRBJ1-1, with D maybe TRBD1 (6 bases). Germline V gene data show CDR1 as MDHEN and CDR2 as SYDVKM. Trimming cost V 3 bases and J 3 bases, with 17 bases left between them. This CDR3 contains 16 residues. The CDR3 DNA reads TGTGCCAGCAGTTTCGGACGGGGGGCGGGGGACACTGAAGCTTTCTTT. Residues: CASSFGRGAGDTEAFF.

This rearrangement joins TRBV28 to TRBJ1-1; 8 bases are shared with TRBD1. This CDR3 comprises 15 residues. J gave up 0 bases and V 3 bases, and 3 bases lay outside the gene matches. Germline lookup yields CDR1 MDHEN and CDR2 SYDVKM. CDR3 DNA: TGTGCCAGCAGTTTCCGACAGGGGCTGAACACTGAAGCTTTCTTT. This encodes CASSFRQGLNTEAFF.

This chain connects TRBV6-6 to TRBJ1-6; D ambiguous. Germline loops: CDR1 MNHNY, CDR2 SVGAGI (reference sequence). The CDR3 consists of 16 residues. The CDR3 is CATQVGGRQTNSPLHF. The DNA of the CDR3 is TGTGCGACACAAGTGGGAGGGCGACAAACCAATTCACCCCTCCACTTT.

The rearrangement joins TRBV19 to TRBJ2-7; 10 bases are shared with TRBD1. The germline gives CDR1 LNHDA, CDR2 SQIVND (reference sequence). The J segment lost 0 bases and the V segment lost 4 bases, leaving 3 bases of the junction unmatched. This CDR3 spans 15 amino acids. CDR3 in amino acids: CASSRGQGSSYEQYF. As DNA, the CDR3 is TGTGCCAGTAGTAGGGGACAGGGGAGCTCCTACGAGCAGTACTTC.

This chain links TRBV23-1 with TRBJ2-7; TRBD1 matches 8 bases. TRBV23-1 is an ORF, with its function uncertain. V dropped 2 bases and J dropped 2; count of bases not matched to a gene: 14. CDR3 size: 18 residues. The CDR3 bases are TGCGCCAGCAGTCAACTAGACTGGACAGGGCATGCGGCCTACGAGCAGTACGTC. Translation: CASSQLDWTGHAAYEQYV.

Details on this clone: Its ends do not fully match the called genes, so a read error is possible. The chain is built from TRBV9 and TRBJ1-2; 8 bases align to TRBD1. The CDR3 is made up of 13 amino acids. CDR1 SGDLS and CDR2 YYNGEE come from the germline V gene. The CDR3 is CASSLTGVGGYTF. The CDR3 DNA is TGCGCCAGCAGTTTGACAGGGGTGGGCGGCTACACCTTC.

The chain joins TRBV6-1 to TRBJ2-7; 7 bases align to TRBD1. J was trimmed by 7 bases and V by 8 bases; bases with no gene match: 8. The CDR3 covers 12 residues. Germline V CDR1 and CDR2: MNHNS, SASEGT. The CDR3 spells CASLTGIREQYF. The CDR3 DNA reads TGTGCCAGCCTGACAGGGATCCGAGAGCAGTACTTC.